A single sample gave rise to the 22 T cell receptor beta chains below, sequenced in a study of control samples from healthy donors and cancer patients. Sequencing was performed with immunoSEQ multiplex PCR; in TCRdb, only in-frame clones are kept and a portion is missing. Of roughly 86,000 clones in the sample, approximately 90% were seen once. The sequenced material came from blood. The source is a woman aged 18 to 35 in good health.

The CDR3 nucleotides are TGTGCCAGTATCGGTTCTTTCGGCACAGATACGCAGTATTTT. Residues: CASIGSFGTDTQYF. V and J are TRBV19 and TRBJ2-3; D unclear. The CDR3 is made up of 14 amino acids. Deletions cut 7 bases from V and 1 base from J, with 12 bases between. CDR1 is LNHDA, CDR2 SQIVND, per germline (reference sequence).

This chain joins TRBV6-6 and TRBJ1-4; maybe TRBD1 (6 bases). The CDR3 runs to 15 residues. V was pared by 4 bases and J by 0 bases, with 9 bases between. Germline V gene sequence: CDR1 MNHNY, CDR2 SVGAGI (reference sequence). The CDR3 DNA reads as TGTGCCAGCAGTTTGGACAGCGCAACTAATGAAAAACTGTTTTTT. Its protein is CASSLDSATNEKLFF.

The CDR3 coding sequence is TGTGCCAGCAGCCTCCAGGACAGGGGGCGCGGCTACACCTTC. This gives the protein CASSLQDRGRGYTF. The chain carries TRBV7-9 and TRBJ1-2, with 11 bases aligning to TRBD1. Losses at the gene ends were 5 bases for V and 8 bases for J; bases not matched to a gene: 7. The CDR3 loop spans 14 amino acids. Germline V lookup: CDR1 SEHNR, CDR2 FQNEAQ (reference sequence).

This clone was seen just once. The chain is built from TRBV15 and TRBJ2-7; TRBD2 matches 9 bases. V shed 2 bases, J shed 0 bases, and the junction held 5 bases outside the gene matches. Looked up from germline, CDR1 is LNHNV and CDR2 is YYDKDF (reference sequence). There are 16 residues in the CDR3. Here the CDR3 DNA reads TGTGCCACCAGCAGACGTGTAGCGGGGGACTCCTACGAGCAGTACTTC. This encodes CATSRRVAGDSYEQYF.

The V call is TRBV9, the J call TRBJ1-1; weak D call: TRBD1 (5 bases). The CDR3 covers 13 residues. V was pared by 3 bases and J by 5 bases, with 11 bases between. Germline CDR1 and CDR2: SGDLS and YYNGEE. The CDR3 DNA is TGTGCCAGCAGCGGGGGCCATGGGACTGAAGCTTTCTTT. This encodes CASSGGHGTEAFF.

The chain recombines TRBV5-6 with TRBJ1-1; D is unresolved. This CDR3 has 12 residues. Germline loops: CDR1 SGHDT, CDR2 YYEEEE. V was shortened by 1 base and J by 7 bases, with 8 bases between the two germline ends. DNA of the CDR3: TGTGCCAGCAGCTTGATTTCCGGTGAAGCTTTCTTT. Protein: CASSLISGEAFF.

Of note for this clone: Additional DNA sequences in this sample encode the identical CDR3. This chain uses TRBV9 with TRBJ2-7; D gene ambiguous. CDR3 length: 13 residues. From germline, CDR1 is SGDLS and CDR2 YYNGEE. Trimming removed 0 bases from V and 0 bases from J, with 4 bases in between. The DNA of the CDR3 is TGTGCCAGCAGCGTAGGGAGCTCCTACGAGCAGTACTTC. Translated: CASSVGSSYEQYF.

The chain joins TRBV7-3 to TRBJ1-1; perhaps TRBD1 as D (5 bases). This CDR3 contains 15 residues. V lost 3 bases and J lost 1, with 12 bases in between. Germline lookup yields CDR1 SGHTA and CDR2 FQGTGA. The CDR3 region has the DNA TGTGCCAGCAGCTTTACCGGGACGGAGAACACTGAAGCTTTCTTT. Translating it yields CASSFTGTENTEAFF. The full variable domain, its missing parts supplied by reference TRBV7-3 and TRBJ1-1, is GAGVSQTPSNKVTEKGKYVELRCDPISGHTALYWYRQSLGQGPEFLIYFQGTGAADDSGLPNDRFFAVRPEGSVSTLKIQRTERGDSAVYLCASSFTGTENTEAFFGQGTRLTVV.

V gene TRBV4-1 combines with J gene TRBJ1-1, with D possibly being TRBD1 (6 bases). V was shortened by 1 base and J by 4 bases, with 10 bases between the two germline ends. CDR1 is MGHRA and CDR2 is YSYEKL in the germline V gene. This CDR3 comprises 14 residues. The CDR3 nucleotides are TGCGCCAGCAGCCAAGCAGGGGAGACCACTGAAGCTTTCTTT. Protein: CASSQAGETTEAFF.

The V call is TRBV5-1, the J call TRBJ1-1; D possibly corresponds to TRBD1 (6 bases). Germline V gene lookup returns CDR1 SGHRS and CDR2 YFSETQ. The length of the CDR3 is 15 residues. The V end was cut by 1 base, the J end by 1 base, with 11 bases between. CDR3 region: CASSLWGAGNTEAFF. The DNA of the CDR3 is TGCGCCAGCAGCTTGTGGGGGGCAGGGAACACTGAAGCTTTCTTT.

V usage is TRBV25-1 and J usage is TRBJ2-5, with D tentatively TRBD1 (5 bases). V was pared by 4 bases and J by 1 base, with 13 bases between. Germline V CDR1 and CDR2: MGHDK, SYGVNS. The CDR3 totals 15 residues. This CDR3 is CASSGTYKLQETQYF. The CDR3 DNA sequence: TGTGCCAGCAGTGGGACATACAAGCTCCAAGAGACCCAGTACTTC.

The J gene is TRBJ1-6, the V gene TRBV27; TRBD1 matches at 7 bases. The CDR3 is 14 residues long. V was clipped by 2 bases and J by 10 bases; unmatched bases: 5. Per germline, CDR1 MNHEY and CDR2 SMNVEV (reference sequence). This chain's CDR3 is CASSLNRGGSPLHF. CDR3 DNA sequence: TGTGCCAGCAGTTTAAACAGGGGAGGGTCACCCCTCCACTTT.

The chain couples TRBV5-1 to TRBJ2-3; 9 bases line up with TRBD1. The CDR3 runs 16 residues. After removal of 4 bases from V and 0 bases from J, the junction contained 6 bases not matched to a gene. Germline V gene lookup returns CDR1 SGHRS and CDR2 YFSETQ. CDR3 residues: CASSRGQGTSTDTQYF. The CDR3 DNA follows: TGCGCCAGCAGCCGGGGACAGGGTACTAGCACAGATACGCAGTATTTT.

A few counts support this clone. This chain uses TRBV28 with TRBJ1-6; D gene unclear. V lost 2 bases to trimming and J lost 4 bases, with 12 bases between them. Per germline, CDR1 MDHEN and CDR2 SYDVKM. The CDR3 is 16 amino acids. CDR3 sequence: CASSLRGTAYNSPLHF. In nucleotides, the CDR3 is TGTGCCAGCAGTTTACGAGGAACAGCGTATAATTCACCCCTCCACTTT.

This chain uses TRBV2 with TRBJ1-1, with D perhaps matching TRBD1 (6 bases). The CDR3 has 13 residues. Trimming pared 9 bases from V and 1 base from J, leaving 12 bases between. CDR1 SNHLY and CDR2 FYNNEI come from the germline V gene. The chain's CDR3 is CARGGLTNTEAFF. The DNA for the CDR3 is TGTGCCAGAGGGGGACTTACGAACACTGAAGCTTTCTTT.

This clone was seen once. The rearrangement links TRBV27 to TRBJ2-5; the D call may be TRBD1 or TRBD2 (6 bases each). This CDR3 has 14 residues. CDR1 is MNHEY, CDR2 SMNVEV, per germline (reference sequence). V lost 1 base to trimming and J lost 3 bases, with 9 bases between them. The CDR3 DNA reads as TGTGCCAGCAGTTTATGGGGGGCAGAAGAGACCCAGTACTTC. This codes for CASSLWGAEETQYF.

This chain connects TRBV5-6 to TRBJ2-1, with 8 bases that match TRBD2. The germline V gene has CDR1 SGHDT and CDR2 YYEEEE. V was clipped by 2 bases and J by 8 bases; unmatched bases: 9. The CDR3 runs 15 residues. The CDR3 bases are TGTGCCAGCAGCTTCTCTCCGGGGGGGAAGTATGAGCAGTTCTTC. It specifies CASSFSPGGKYEQFF.

V usage is TRBV25-1 and J usage is TRBJ1-1; D is ambiguous. Germline V lookup: CDR1 MGHDK, CDR2 SYGVNS. V was trimmed by 1 base and J by 0 bases, leaving 9 bases between them. The CDR3 runs to 15 residues. CDR3 sequence (DNA): TGTGCCAGCAGTGAATTTACAGAAATGAACACTGAAGCTTTCTTT. It codes for CASSEFTEMNTEAFF.

This clone was seen only once. The genes are TRBV5-1 and TRBJ1-1; D unresolved. CDR3 length: 15 amino acids. V lost 3 bases and J lost 0, with 12 bases in between. Germline CDR1 SGHRS, CDR2 YFSETQ. CDR3 DNA: TGCGCCAGCAGCTCAAACTGGAACCTGAACACTGAAGCTTTCTTT. Protein product: CASSSNWNLNTEAFF.

V usage is TRBV19 and J usage is TRBJ1-5, with TRBD1 as a possible D gene (5 bases). Germline CDR1 LNHDA, CDR2 SQIVND (reference sequence). This CDR3 is 15 amino acids long. V was cut by 7 bases and J by 2 bases, with 15 bases left in between. This CDR3 reads CASKAGFGRNQPQHF. CDR3 in DNA: TGTGCCAGTAAGGCAGGGTTTGGGCGCAATCAGCCCCAGCATTTT.

This clone was counted a single time. The chain has TRBV6-2 or TRBV6-3 and TRBJ2-7; tentatively, D is TRBD1 (6 bases). CDR1 is MNHEY, CDR2 SVGEGT, per germline. The CDR3 consists of 12 residues. V lost 6 bases to trimming and J lost 5 bases, with 11 bases between them. The CDR3 is CASSQGFHEQYF. DNA for the CDR3: TGTGCCAGCAGCCAGGGGTTCCACGAGCAGTACTTC.

This clone has more than one count but fewer than ten. The rearrangement links TRBV7-3 to TRBJ1-1, with 8 bases fitting TRBD1. The CDR3 is 16 residues long. Germline V gene sequence: CDR1 SGHTA, CDR2 FQGTGA. V shed 4 bases, J shed 1 base, and the junction held 8 bases outside the gene matches. CDR3 region: CASSSEAGTGNTEAFF. Written as DNA, the CDR3 is TGTGCCAGCAGCTCCGAAGCCGGGACAGGGAACACTGAAGCTTTCTTT.